This entry concerns a single TCR beta chain. The entry originates in a study of T cell changes during pregnancy in multiple sclerosis. Germline V gives CDR1 SGHKS, CDR2 YYEKEE (reference sequence). The CDR3 is made up of 15 amino acids. Trimming removed 1 base from V and 5 bases from J; junction bases left unmatched: 5. TCRdb keeps only in-frame clones here, not all; method: immunoSEQ multiplex PCR. Among 25,000 to 30,000 clones, roughly 92% were seen once, and the ten largest hold roughly 5%. The gene calls are TRBV5-5 and TRBJ1-4; 7 positions match TRBD1. The sample was CD8+ T cells from peripheral blood mononuclear cells, taken before pregnancy. The sequence derives from a female donor with multiple sclerosis, enrolled in a pregnancy study. The CDR3 DNA follows: TGTGCCAGCAGCTTGAACCAGGGGGACAATGAAAAACTGTTTTTT. This codes for CASSLNQGDNEKLFF.